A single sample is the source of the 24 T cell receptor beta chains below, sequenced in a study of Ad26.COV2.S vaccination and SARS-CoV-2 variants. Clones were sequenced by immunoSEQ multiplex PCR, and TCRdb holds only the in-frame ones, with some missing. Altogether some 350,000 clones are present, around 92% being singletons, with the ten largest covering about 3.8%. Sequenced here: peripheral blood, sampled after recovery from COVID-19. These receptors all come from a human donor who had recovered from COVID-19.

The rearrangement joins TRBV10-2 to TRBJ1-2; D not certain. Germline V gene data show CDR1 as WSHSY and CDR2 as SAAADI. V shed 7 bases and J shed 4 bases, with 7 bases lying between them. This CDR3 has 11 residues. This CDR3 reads CASKRFYGYTF. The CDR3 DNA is TGCGCCAGCAAAAGGTTCTATGGCTACACCTTC.

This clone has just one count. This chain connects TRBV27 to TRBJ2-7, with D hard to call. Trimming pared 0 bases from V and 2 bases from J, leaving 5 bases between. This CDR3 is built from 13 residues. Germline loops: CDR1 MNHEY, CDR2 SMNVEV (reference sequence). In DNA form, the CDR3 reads TGTGCCAGCAGTTTATCCACAGCCTACGAGCAGTACTTC. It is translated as CASSLSTAYEQYF.

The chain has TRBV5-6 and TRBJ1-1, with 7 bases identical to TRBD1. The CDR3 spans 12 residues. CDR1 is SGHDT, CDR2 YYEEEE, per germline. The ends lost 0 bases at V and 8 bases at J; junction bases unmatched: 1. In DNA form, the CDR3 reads TGTGCCAGCAGCTTGGTGGACAGGGAAGCTTTCTTT. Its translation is CASSLVDREAFF.

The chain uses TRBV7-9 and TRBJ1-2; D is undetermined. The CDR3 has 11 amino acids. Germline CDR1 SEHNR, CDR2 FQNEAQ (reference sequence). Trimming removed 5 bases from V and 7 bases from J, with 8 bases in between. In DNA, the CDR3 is TGTGCCAGCAGCGTGAAGGGTGGCTACACCTTC. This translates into CASSVKGGYTF.

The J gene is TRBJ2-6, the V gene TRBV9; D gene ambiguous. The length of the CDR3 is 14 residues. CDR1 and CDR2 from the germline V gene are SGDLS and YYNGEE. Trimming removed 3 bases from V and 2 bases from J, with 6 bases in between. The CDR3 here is CASSDGPGANVLTF. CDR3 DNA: TGTGCCAGCAGCGATGGACCTGGGGCCAACGTCCTGACTTTC.

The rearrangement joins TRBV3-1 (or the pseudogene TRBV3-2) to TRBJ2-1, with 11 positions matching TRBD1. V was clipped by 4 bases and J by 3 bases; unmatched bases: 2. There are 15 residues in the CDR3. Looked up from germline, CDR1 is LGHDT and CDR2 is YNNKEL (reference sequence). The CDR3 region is CASSLGTGGYNEQFF. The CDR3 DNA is TGTGCCAGCAGCCTCGGGACAGGGGGCTACAATGAGCAGTTCTTC.

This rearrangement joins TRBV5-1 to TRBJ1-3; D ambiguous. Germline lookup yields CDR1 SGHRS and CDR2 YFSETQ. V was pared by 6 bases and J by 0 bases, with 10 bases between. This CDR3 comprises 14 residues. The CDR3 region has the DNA TGCGCCAGCAATTCCGGGGACTCTGGAAACACCATATATTTT. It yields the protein CASNSGDSGNTIYF.

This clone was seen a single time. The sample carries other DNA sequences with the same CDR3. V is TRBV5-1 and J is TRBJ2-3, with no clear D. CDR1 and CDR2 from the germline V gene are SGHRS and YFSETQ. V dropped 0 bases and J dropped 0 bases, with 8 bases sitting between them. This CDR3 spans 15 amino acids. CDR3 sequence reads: CASSLGQTSTDTQYF. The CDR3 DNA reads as TGCGCCAGCAGCTTGGGGCAGACTAGCACAGATACGCAGTATTTT.

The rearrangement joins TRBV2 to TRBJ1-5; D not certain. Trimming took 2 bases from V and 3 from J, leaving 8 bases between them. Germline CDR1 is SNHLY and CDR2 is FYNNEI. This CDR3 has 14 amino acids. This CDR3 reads CASSEWKNNQPQHF. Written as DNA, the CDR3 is TGTGCCAGCAGTGAATGGAAGAACAATCAGCCCCAGCATTTT.

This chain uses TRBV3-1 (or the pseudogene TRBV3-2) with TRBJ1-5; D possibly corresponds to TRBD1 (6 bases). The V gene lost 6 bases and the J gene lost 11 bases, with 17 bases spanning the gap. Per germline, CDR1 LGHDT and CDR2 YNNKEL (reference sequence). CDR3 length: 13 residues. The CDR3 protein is CASSFQGSRAQHF. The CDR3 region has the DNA TGTGCCAGCAGTTTTCAGGGGTCTCGGGCCCAGCATTTT.

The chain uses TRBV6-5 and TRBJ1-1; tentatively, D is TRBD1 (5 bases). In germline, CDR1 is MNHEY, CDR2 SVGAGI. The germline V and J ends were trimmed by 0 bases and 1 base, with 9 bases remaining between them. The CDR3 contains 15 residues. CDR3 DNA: TGTGCCAGCAGTTACTCAGGGGTCGCGAACACTGAAGCTTTCTTT. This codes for CASSYSGVANTEAFF.

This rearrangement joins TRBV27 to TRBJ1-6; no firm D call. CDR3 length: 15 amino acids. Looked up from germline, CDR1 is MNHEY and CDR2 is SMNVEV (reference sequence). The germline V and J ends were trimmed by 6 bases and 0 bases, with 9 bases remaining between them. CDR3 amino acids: CASSKRSSYNSPLHF. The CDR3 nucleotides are TGTGCCAGCAGCAAAAGGAGCTCCTATAATTCACCCCTCCACTTT.

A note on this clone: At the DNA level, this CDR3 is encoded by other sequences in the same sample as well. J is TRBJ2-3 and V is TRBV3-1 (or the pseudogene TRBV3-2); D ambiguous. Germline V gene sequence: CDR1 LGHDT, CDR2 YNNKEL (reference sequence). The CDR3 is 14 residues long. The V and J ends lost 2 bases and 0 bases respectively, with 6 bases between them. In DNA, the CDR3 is TGTGCCAGCAGCCAACGCCTCAGCACAGATACGCAGTATTTT. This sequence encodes CASSQRLSTDTQYF.

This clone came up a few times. Written as DNA, the CDR3 is TGCGCCAGCAGCGTTACAGGGGCGACCCATCAGCCCCAGCATTTT. The encoded protein is CASSVTGATHQPQHF. The V and J genes are TRBV5-1 and TRBJ1-5, with 7 bases matching TRBD1. CDR1 and CDR2 (germline): SGHRS, YFSETQ. The CDR3 is 15 residues long. J lost 5 bases, V lost 4 bases, and 9 bases had no gene match.

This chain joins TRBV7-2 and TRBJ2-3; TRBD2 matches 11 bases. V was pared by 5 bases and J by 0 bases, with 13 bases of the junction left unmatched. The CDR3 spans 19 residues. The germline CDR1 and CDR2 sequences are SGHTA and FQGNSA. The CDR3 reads CASSTVIAGGDSSTDTQYF. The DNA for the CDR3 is TGTGCCAGCAGCACAGTGATAGCGGGGGGGGATTCTAGCACAGATACGCAGTATTTT.

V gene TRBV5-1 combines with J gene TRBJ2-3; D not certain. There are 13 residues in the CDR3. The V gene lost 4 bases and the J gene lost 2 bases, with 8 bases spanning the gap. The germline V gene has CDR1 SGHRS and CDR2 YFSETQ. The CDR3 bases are TGCGCCAGCAGCGGGTGGTCCACAGATACGCAGTATTTT. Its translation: CASSGWSTDTQYF.

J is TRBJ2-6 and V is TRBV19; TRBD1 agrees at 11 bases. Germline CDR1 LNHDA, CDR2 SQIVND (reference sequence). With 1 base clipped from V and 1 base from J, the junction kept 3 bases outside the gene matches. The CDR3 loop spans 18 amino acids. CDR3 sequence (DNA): TGTGCCAGTAGTATAGGGACAGGGGGCGAATCTGGGGCCAACGTCCTGACTTTC. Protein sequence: CASSIGTGGESGANVLTF.

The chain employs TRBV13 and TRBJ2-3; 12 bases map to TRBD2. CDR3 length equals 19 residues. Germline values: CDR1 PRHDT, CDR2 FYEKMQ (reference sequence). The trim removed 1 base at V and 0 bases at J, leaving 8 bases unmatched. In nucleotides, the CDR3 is TGTGCCAGCAGCTTAGTAACTAGCGGGGGGACCCGTAGCACAGATACGCAGTATTTT. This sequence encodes CASSLVTSGGTRSTDTQYF.

CDR3 region: CASSSYGEQFF. The CDR3 DNA sequence: TGTGCCAGCAGTTCGTACGGTGAGCAGTTCTTC. The chain combines TRBV6-5 with TRBJ2-1; D not certain. CDR1 and CDR2 from the germline V gene are MNHEY and SVGAGI. This CDR3 has 11 residues. The ends were cut back, 4 bases at V and 9 bases at J, with 7 bases in the middle.

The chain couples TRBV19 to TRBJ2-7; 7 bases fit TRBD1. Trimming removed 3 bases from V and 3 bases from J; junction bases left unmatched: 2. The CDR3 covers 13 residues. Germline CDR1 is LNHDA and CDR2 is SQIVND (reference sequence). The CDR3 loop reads CASSINRGYEQYF. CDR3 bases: TGTGCCAGTAGTATTAACAGGGGCTACGAGCAGTACTTC.

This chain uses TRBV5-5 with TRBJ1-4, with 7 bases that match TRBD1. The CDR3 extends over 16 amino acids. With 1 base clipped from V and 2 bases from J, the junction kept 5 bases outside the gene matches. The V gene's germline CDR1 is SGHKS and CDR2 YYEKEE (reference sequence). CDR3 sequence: CASSLRGQGTNEKLFF. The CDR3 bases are TGTGCCAGCAGCTTGAGGGGGCAGGGTACTAATGAAAAACTGTTTTTT. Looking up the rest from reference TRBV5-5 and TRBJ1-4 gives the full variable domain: DAGVTQSPTHLIKTRGQQVTLRCSPISGHKSVSWYQQVLGQGPQFIFQYYEKEERGRGNFPDRFSARQFPNYSSELNVNALLLGDSALYLCASSLRGQGTNEKLFFGSGTQLSVL.

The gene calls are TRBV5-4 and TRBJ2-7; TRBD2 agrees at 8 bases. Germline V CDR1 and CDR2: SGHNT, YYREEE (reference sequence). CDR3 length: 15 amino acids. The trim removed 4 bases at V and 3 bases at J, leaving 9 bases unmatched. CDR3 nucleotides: TGTGCCAGCAGCACGGGGGGGCAGGGGATCTACGAGCAGTACTTC. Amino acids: CASSTGGQGIYEQYF.

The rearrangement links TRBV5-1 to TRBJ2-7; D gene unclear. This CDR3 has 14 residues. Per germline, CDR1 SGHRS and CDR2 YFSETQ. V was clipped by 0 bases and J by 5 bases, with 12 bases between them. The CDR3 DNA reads TGCGCCAGCAGCTTGGGGTCGTGGGGTAACGAGCAGTACTTC. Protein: CASSLGSWGNEQYF.

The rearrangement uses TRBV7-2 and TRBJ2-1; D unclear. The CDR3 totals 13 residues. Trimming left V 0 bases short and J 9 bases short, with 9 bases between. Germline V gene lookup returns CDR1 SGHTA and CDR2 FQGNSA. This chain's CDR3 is CASSLALSPEQFF. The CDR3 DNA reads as TGTGCCAGCAGCTTAGCCTTATCGCCTGAGCAGTTCTTC.